Included here is one T cell receptor beta chain sequence, with context. Using immunoSEQ multiplex PCR, the repertoire was profiled, and TCRdb retains in-frame clones only, with some absent. The sample yields roughly 70,000 clones, roughly nine tenths seen once. The data belong to a study of technical replicates of blood from a handful of donors. The CDR3 has 14 amino acids. Germline CDR1 reads MNHNY; CDR2 reads SVGAGI (reference sequence). Trimming cost V 6 bases and J 5 bases; bases outside gene matches: 3. The clonotype comes from a human donor in good health. Some clones in this sample may be carry-over from other donors' samples. Sequences were obtained from PBMCs. V usage is TRBV6-6 and J usage is TRBJ2-5, with 13 positions matching TRBD2. CDR3 region: CASRQTSGRETQYF. As DNA, the CDR3 is TGTGCCAGCAGACAGACTAGCGGGAGGGAGACCCAGTACTTC.